This T cell receptor beta chain stems from a study of CD8+ T cells in alopecia areata. TCR sequencing used cDNA made by reverse transcription of extracted RNA. The protocol was immunoSEQ multiplex PCR, while the TCRdb copy is restricted to in-frame clones and leaves out a portion. The sample has around 290,000 clones, none seen only once. This clone was counted a few times. Germline and genes here are mouse. The DNA ends 4 residues before the CDR3 does, and the rest of the CDR3 is filled in from the germline J gene. V lost 2 bases, J lost 2 bases, and 9 bases lay in between. Per the germline V gene, CDR1 is FNHDT and CDR2 is SITEND (reference sequence). The CDR3 totals 14 residues. CD4, CD8alpha, NKG2D, NKG2ACE and other markers were used to sort pooled cutaneous lymph node cells.

The sample taken for sequencing was CD4+ T cells sorted from a lymph node. J is TRBJ2-5 and V is TRBV19; D gene uncertain. The source is a C3H/HeJ mouse with alopecia areata. The mouse strain carries the MHC haplotype H2-k. CDR3 bases read: TGTGCCAGCAGTATTAGCTGGAGCCAAGAC. Protein product: CASSISWSQD. The full CDR3 sequence reads CASSISWSQDTQYF. Using reference TRBV19 and TRBJ2-5 for the parts outside the CDR3, the full variable domain is GGIITQTPKFLIGQEGQKLTLKCQQNFNHDTMYWYRQDSGKGLRLIYYSITENDLQKGDLSEGYDASREKKSSFSLTVTSAQKNEMAVFLCASSISWSQDTQYFGPGTRLLVL.